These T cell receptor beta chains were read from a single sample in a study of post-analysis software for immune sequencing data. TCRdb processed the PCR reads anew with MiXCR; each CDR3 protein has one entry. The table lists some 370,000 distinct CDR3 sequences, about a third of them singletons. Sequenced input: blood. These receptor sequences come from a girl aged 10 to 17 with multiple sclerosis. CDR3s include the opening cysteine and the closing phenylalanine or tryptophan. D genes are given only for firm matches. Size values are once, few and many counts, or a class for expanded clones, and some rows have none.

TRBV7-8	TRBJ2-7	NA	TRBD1	CASSPLRQGNHEQYF	TGTGCCAGCAGCCCCCTCCGACAGGGAAATCACGAGCAGTACTTC
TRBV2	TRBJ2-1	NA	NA	CASSVTRGYNEQFF	TGTGCCAGCAGTGTCACTAGAGGCTACAATGAGCAGTTCTTC
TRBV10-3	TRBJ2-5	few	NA	CAISRERDQETQYF	TGTGCCATCAGCAGGGAAAGGGACCAAGAGACCCAGTACTTC
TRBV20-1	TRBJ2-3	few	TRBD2	CSAVRGGTDTQYF	TGCAGTGCGGTGCGGGGGGGCACAGATACGCAGTATTTT
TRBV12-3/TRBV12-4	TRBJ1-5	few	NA	CASSSSVIGNQPQHF	TGTGCCAGCAGTTCCAGTGTGATTGGCAATCAGCCCCAGCATTTT
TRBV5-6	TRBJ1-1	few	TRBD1	CASRRTGMNTEAFF	TGTGCCAGCAGAAGGACAGGGATGAACACTGAAGCTTTCTTT
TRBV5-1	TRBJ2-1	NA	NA	CASVGVGATGYEQFF	TGCGCCAGCGTCGGCGTGGGGGCGACCGGGTATGAGCAGTTCTTC
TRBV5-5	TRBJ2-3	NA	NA	CASSQGLGADTQYF	TGTGCCAGCAGCCAGGGCCTAGGGGCAGATACGCAGTATTTT
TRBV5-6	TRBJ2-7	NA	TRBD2	CASSKRKGLAGEQYF	TGTGCCAGCAGCAAACGGAAAGGACTAGCGGGCGAGCAGTACTTC
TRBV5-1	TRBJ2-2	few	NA	CASSLRQGDTGELFF	TGCGCCAGCAGCTTGCGGCAGGGCGACACCGGGGAGCTGTTTTTT
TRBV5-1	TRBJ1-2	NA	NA	CASSLVPGAQNYGYTF	TGCGCCAGCAGCTTGGTTCCGGGGGCGCAGAACTATGGCTACACCTTC
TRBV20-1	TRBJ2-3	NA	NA	CSAREAADTQYF	TGCAGTGCTAGGGAAGCGGCGGATACGCAGTATTTT
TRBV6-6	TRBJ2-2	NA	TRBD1	CASRRTGNTGELFF	TGTGCCAGCAGGAGGACAGGGAACACCGGGGAGCTGTTTTTT
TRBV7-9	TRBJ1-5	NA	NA	CASSSVGAQPQHF	TGTGCCAGCAGCTCCGTGGGCGCCCAGCCCCAGCATTTT
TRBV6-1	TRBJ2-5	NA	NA	CASGTWGGTGETQYF	TGTGCCAGCGGGACCTGGGGGGGCACCGGAGAGACCCAGTACTTC
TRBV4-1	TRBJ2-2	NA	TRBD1	CASSQADRDDGELFF	TGCGCCAGCAGCCAAGCGGACAGGGATGACGGGGAGCTGTTTTTT
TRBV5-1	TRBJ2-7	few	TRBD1	CASSFGDREHEQYF	TGCGCCAGCAGCTTCGGGGACAGGGAACACGAGCAGTACTTC
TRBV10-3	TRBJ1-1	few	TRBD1	CAINPEGANTEAFF	TGTGCCATCAACCCGGAGGGGGCTAACACTGAAGCTTTCTTT
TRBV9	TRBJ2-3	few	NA	CASSFRRDGTDTQYF	TGTGCCAGCAGCTTTCGTCGGGACGGCACAGATACGCAGTATTTT
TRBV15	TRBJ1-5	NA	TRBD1	CATSTDRGYGQPQHF	TGTGCCACCAGCACGGACAGGGGATACGGTCAGCCCCAGCATTTT
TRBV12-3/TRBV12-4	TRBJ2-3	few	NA	CASEARSTDTQYF	TGTGCCAGTGAGGCCAGGAGTACAGATACGCAGTATTTT
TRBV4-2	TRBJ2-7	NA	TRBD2	CASSQGLAGGYEQYF	TGTGCCAGCAGCCAAGGACTAGCGGGGGGCTACGAGCAGTACTTC
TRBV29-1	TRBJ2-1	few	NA	CSAVDFLANEQFF	TGCAGCGCTGTTGACTTCCTGGCCAATGAGCAGTTCTTC
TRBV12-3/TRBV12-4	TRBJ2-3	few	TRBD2	CASRAGRMQFTDTQYF	TGTGCCAGCAGGGCCGGGAGGATGCAATTCACAGATACGCAGTATTTT
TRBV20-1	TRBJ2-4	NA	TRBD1	CSARLDRGANIQYF	TGCAGTGCTAGATTGGACAGGGGGGCTAACATTCAGTACTTC
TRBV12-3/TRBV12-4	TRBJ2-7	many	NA	CASSLDGIYEQYF	TGTGCCAGCAGCCTCGACGGCATCTACGAGCAGTACTTC
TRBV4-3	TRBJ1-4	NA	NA	CASSQGIQDEKLFF	TGCGCCAGCAGCCAAGGGATCCAGGATGAAAAACTGTTTTTT
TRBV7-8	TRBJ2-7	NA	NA	CASSRTEPYEQYF	TGTGCCAGCAGCCGGACAGAACCCTACGAGCAGTACTTC
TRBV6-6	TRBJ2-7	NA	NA	CASSERWAEQYF	TGTGCCAGCAGCGAGAGGTGGGCCGAGCAGTACTTC
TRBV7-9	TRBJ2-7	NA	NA	CASSSKYEQYF	TGTGCCAGCAGCTCGAAGTACGAGCAGTACTTC
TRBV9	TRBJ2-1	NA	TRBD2	CASSARGELLNEPFF	TGTGCCAGCAGCGCCCGGGGGGAGCTACTCAATGAGCCGTTCTTC
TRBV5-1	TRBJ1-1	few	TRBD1	CASRPHDRGRNTEAFF	TGCGCCAGCAGACCCCATGACAGGGGGCGGAACACTGAAGCTTTCTTT
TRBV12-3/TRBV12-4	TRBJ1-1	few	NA	CASGKGMNTEAFF	TGTGCCAGCGGAAAGGGAATGAACACTGAAGCTTTCTTT
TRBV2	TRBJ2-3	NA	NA	CASSYENTQYF	TGTGCCAGCAGTTACGAGAATACGCAGTATTTT
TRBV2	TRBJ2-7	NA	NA	CASTISGTTYEQYF	TGTGCCAGCACCATCTCCGGGACAACGTACGAGCAGTACTTC
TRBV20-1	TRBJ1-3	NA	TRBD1	CSAGQLKTGNTIYF	TGCAGTGCGGGACAGCTAAAAACGGGAAACACCATATATTTT
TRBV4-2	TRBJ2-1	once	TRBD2	CASSQDRGSSYNEQFF	TGTGCCAGCAGCCAAGATCGCGGGAGCTCCTACAATGAGCAGTTCTTC
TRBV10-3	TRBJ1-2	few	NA	CAISDQGANYGYTF	TGTGCCATCAGTGACCAGGGAGCTAACTATGGCTACACCTTC
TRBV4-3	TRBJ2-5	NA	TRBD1	CASSQGWTGGVLSQETQYF	TGCGCCAGCAGCCAGGGGTGGACAGGGGGCGTATTGAGCCAAGAGACCCAGTACTTC
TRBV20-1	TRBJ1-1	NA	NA	CSATNGLNTEAFF	TGCAGTGCTACCAATGGACTGAACACTGAAGCTTTCTTT
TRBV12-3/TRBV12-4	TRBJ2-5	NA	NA	CASSFLGVQETQYF	TGTGCCAGCAGTTTTTTAGGTGTTCAAGAGACCCAGTACTTC
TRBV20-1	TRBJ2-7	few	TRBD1	CSASGKRQGAYKYEQYF	TGCAGTGCTAGTGGGAAGAGGCAGGGGGCTTATAAGTACGAGCAGTACTTC
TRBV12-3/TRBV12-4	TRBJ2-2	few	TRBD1	CASTGDRDPGELFF	TGTGCCAGCACCGGAGACAGGGACCCCGGGGAGCTGTTTTTT
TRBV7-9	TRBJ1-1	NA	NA	CASSLEPLRPVRSGTEAFF	TGTGCCAGCAGCTTAGAGCCCCTCCGACCCGTACGGTCAGGCACTGAAGCTTTCTTT
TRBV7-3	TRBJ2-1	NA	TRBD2	CASSLTSGTIEQFF	TGTGCCAGCAGCTTAACTTCCGGGACTATAGAGCAGTTCTTC
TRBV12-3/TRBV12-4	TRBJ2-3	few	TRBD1	CASGQGFSTDTQYF	TGTGCCAGCGGACAGGGGTTTAGCACCGATACGCAGTATTTT
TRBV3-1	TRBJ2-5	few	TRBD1	CASSQPGTGKETQYF	TGTGCCAGCAGCCAACCCGGGACAGGGAAAGAGACCCAGTACTTC